This entry lists 11 T cell receptor beta chains sequenced from one sample in a study of T cells after yellow fever vaccination. One entry per CDR3 protein results from TCRdb running MiXCR on the 5' RACE reads. The sample holds a few hundred thousand distinct CDR3 sequences, over 3.5% seen once. This specimen consisted of PBMCs, obtained 5 days after the yellow fever booster vaccination. Receptor source: a man in his late teens or twenties who received the YFV17D yellow fever vaccine.

This clonotype has just a few counts. The rearrangement links TRBV24-1 to TRBJ2-2, with TRBD2 matching over 7 bases. V lost 5 bases to trimming and J lost 3 bases; unmatched junction nucleotides: 5. CDR3 length: 15 amino acids. Germline loops: CDR1 KGHDR, CDR2 SFDVKD. The CDR3 here is CATSVTSRDTGELFF. In DNA, the CDR3 is TGTGCCACCAGTGTGACTAGCAGGGACACCGGGGAGCTGTTTTTT.

This clonotype was observed many times. This chain links TRBV30 with TRBJ2-3; D not certain. Germline loops: CDR1 GTSNPN, CDR2 SVGIG (reference sequence). CDR3 length equals 11 residues. Trimming pared 5 bases from V and 6 bases from J, leaving 9 bases between. CDR3 bases: TGTGCCTGGGGACGAAGGGATACGCAGTATTTT. This codes for CAWGRRDTQYF.

This clonotype was detected ten times or more. The V call is TRBV19, the J call TRBJ2-5; 13 bases map to TRBD2. CDR1 is LNHDA and CDR2 is SQIVND in the germline V gene (reference sequence). The CDR3 contains 17 residues. Trimming removed 7 bases from V and 5 bases from J; junction bases left unmatched: 13. The CDR3 nucleotides are TGTGCCAGTACCCCGGGACTAGCGGGGTTTTCCACGGAGACCCAGTACTTC. This sequence encodes CASTPGLAGFSTETQYF.

This clonotype was seen a few times. V and J are TRBV7-8 and TRBJ2-5, with D maybe TRBD1 (6 bases). With 6 bases removed from V and 3 bases from J, the gap between germline ends came to 17 bases. Germline-derived CDR1 and CDR2 are SGHVS and FQNEAQ. The CDR3 is 15 amino acids. CDR3 region: CASSIAPGQKETQYF. DNA for the CDR3: TGTGCCAGCAGTATAGCACCGGGACAAAAAGAGACCCAGTACTTC.

The chain has TRBV7-2 and TRBJ2-3; D ambiguous. The V gene lost 5 bases and the J gene lost 3 bases, with 18 bases spanning the gap. The V gene's germline CDR1 is SGHTA and CDR2 FQGNSA. The CDR3 sequence is 16 residues long. The CDR3 DNA sequence: TGTGCCAGCAGCCCCGGTACTACATATCCGACAGATACGCAGTATTTT. Its protein product is CASSPGTTYPTDTQYF. The full variable domain, completed using reference TRBV7-2 and TRBJ2-3, is GAGVSQSPSNKVTEKGKDVELRCDPISGHTALYWYRQSLGQGLEFLIYFQGNSAPDKSGLPSDRFSAERTGGSVSTLTIQRTQQEDSAVYLCASSPGTTYPTDTQYFGPGTRLTVL.

J is TRBJ1-2 and V is TRBV29-1, with D unresolved. V dropped 1 base and J dropped 8 bases, with 8 bases sitting between them. Germline-derived CDR1 and CDR2 are SQVTM and ANQGSEA. This CDR3 comprises 11 residues. CDR3: CSVEGAGGYTF. In nucleotides, the CDR3 is TGCAGCGTTGAAGGGGCTGGAGGCTACACCTTC. The whole variable domain, remainder taken from reference TRBV29-1 and TRBJ1-2, is SAVISQKPSRDICQRGTSLTIQCQVDSQVTMMFWYRQQPGQSLTLIATANQGSEATYESGFVIDKFPISRPNLTFSTLTVSNMSPEDSSIYLCSVEGAGGYTFGSGTRLTVV.

The sample holds many counts of this clonotype. The chain joins TRBV6-5 to TRBJ2-1; maybe TRBD2 (6 bases). The CDR3 length is 15 residues. CDR1 MNHEY and CDR2 SVGAGI come from the germline V gene. V lost 0 bases to trimming and J lost 4 bases, with 10 bases between them. DNA of the CDR3: TGTGCCAGCAGTTACTCGGGTAGCGGATACAATGAGCAGTTCTTC. As protein: CASSYSGSGYNEQFF.

This clonotype has more than one count but fewer than ten. This sequence joins TRBV7-2 and TRBJ2-1, with TRBD1 matching over 7 bases. With 1 base clipped from V and 8 bases from J, the junction kept 5 bases outside the gene matches. Germline CDR1 SGHTA, CDR2 FQGNSA. This CDR3 has 14 residues. The DNA of the CDR3 is TGTGCCAGCAGCTTAGGGGACAGTTGGGATGAGCAGTTCTTC. It yields the protein CASSLGDSWDEQFF.

This clonotype has only a few counts. The rearrangement uses TRBV12-3 or TRBV12-4 and TRBJ1-6; TRBD1 aligns across 7 bases. This CDR3 spans 15 amino acids. V was clipped by 6 bases and J by 6 bases; unmatched bases: 8. The CDR3 DNA sequence: TGTGCCAGCAGCCCGCAGGGGGACGGTAATTCACCCCTCCACTTT. It codes for CASSPQGDGNSPLHF.

This clonotype has a count of ten or more. This chain uses TRBV6-5 with TRBJ1-2; 8 bases fit TRBD1. Losses at the gene ends were 6 bases for V and 4 bases for J; bases not matched to a gene: 7. CDR1 MNHEY and CDR2 SVGAGI come from the germline V gene. The CDR3 is 14 amino acids. The CDR3: CASRGYRGTYGYTF. DNA of the CDR3: TGTGCCAGCAGAGGCTACAGGGGGACCTATGGCTACACCTTC.

This chain uses TRBV12-5 with TRBJ1-1; 12 positions agree with TRBD1. With 3 bases clipped from V and 4 bases from J, the junction kept 12 bases outside the gene matches. The germline V gene has CDR1 LGHNT and CDR2 FRNRAP. The CDR3 sequence is 18 residues long. The CDR3 nucleotides are TGTGCTAGTGGTTTTCTAGTCCCGGGACAGGGGGCGAGCACTGAAGCTTTCTTT. It yields the protein CASGFLVPGQGASTEAFF.